This entry is about one T cell receptor beta chain. Its antigen is not identified. Sequenced by immunoSEQ multiplex PCR; TCRdb stores in-frame clones only, minus some. The sample records fewer than 95,000 clones, about nine tenths being singletons. The sample originates from a study of T cells in localized non-small cell lung cancer. Study-wide findings and caveats: With higher T cell density in blood came longer overall survival. Clonality peaked in uninvolved adjacent lung rather than tumor. Only one tumor region was sequenced, so heterogeneity remains possible. Paired adjacent lung recovered a median approximately 57 of the top 100 tumor clones.

CDR1 and CDR2 from the germline V gene are PRHDT and FYEKMQ (reference sequence). The CDR3 covers 15 residues. V was clipped by 5 bases and J by 4 bases, with 15 bases between them. The origin of this receptor is a woman aged 40-69 years with stage II squamous cell lung carcinoma. V is TRBV13 and J is TRBJ2-1, with D maybe TRBD2 (6 bases). The source material was PBMCs, sampled before any cancer treatment. CDR3 in amino acids: CASSHPTSRYNEQFF. The CDR3 coding sequence is TGTGCCAGCAGCCACCCGACTAGTAGGTACAATGAGCAGTTCTTC.